The sequence of this TCR beta chain was determined in a study of blood T cell repertoires in COVID-19. In the study overall: Some COVID-19 samples were acute and others convalescent; all came from the United States, Italy and Spain. The cDNA or gDNA used as material had been derived from T cells, B-cell-depleted T cells, or PBMCs.

This clone was counted once. Original processing methods: For nucleated cells, counts were estimated from reference gene primer amplification. The repertoire was sequenced with immunoSEQ multiplex PCR; TCRdb's copy has only in-frame clones and lacks some. V and J calls and clone size are as listed in that table; D and trimming were resolved from the DNA. The table records under 300,000 clones, about 83% of them present only once. Trimming stripped 4 bases from V and 5 bases from J, with 14 bases between. Germline V gene data show CDR1 as ENHRY and CDR2 as SYGVKD. The CDR3 is made up of 14 amino acids.

V is TRBV10-3 and J is TRBJ2-5, with D maybe TRBD2 (6 bases). The receptor was isolated from a man older than 75 with acute or convalescent COVID-19. Material for sequencing was peripheral blood. The CDR3 protein is CAISGGAREETQYF. DNA of the CDR3: TGTGCCATCAGTGGCGGGGCCCGCGAGGAGACCCAGTACTTC.